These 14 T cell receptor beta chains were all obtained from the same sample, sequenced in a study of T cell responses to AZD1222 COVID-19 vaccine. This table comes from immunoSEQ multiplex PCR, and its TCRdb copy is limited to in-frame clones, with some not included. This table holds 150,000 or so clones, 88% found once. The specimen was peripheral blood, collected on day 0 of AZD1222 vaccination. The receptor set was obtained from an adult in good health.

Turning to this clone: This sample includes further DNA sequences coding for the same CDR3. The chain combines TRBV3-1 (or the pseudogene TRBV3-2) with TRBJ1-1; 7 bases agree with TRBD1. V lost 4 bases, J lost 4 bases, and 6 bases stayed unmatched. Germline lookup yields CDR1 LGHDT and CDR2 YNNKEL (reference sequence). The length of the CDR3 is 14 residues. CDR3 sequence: CASSLRQGGTEAFF. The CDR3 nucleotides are TGTGCCAGCAGCCTAAGACAGGGAGGCACTGAAGCTTTCTTT.

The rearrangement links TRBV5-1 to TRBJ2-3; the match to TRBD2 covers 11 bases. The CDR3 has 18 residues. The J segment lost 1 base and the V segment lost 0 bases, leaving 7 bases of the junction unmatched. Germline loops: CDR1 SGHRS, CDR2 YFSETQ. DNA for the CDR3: TGCGCCAGCAGCTTGGAGTTAGCGGGGGGGCCCGGCACAGATACGCAGTATTTT. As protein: CASSLELAGGPGTDTQYF. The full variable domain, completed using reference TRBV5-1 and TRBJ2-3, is KAGVTQTPRYLIKTRGQQVTLSCSPISGHRSVSWYQQTPGQGLQFLFEYFSETQRNKGNFPGRFSGRQFSNSRSEMNVSTLELGDSALYLCASSLELAGGPGTDTQYFGPGTRLTVL.

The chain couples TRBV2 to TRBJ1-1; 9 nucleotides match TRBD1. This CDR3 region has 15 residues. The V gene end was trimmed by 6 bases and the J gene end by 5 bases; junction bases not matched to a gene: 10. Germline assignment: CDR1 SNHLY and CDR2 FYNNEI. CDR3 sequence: CASRGRTGDGTEAFF. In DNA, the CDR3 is TGTGCCAGCAGAGGACGGACAGGGGATGGGACTGAAGCTTTCTTT.

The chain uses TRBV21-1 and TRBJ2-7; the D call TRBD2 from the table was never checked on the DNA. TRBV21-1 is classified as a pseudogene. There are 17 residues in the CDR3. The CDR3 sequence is CASSQRRCGRVPYEQYF. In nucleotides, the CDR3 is TGTGCCAGCAGCCAAAGGCGCTGCGGGAGAGTGCCCTACGAGCAGTACTTC.

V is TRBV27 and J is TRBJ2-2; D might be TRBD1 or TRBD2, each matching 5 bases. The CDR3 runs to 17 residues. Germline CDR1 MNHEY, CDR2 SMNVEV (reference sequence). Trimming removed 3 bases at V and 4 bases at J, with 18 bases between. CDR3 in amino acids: CASSFRGSGGITGELFF. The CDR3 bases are TGTGCCAGCAGTTTTAGGGGTAGTGGGGGAATCACCGGGGAGCTGTTTTTT.

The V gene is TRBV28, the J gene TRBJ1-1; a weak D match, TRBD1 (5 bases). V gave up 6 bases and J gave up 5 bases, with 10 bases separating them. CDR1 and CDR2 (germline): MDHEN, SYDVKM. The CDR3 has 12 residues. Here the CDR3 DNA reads TGTGCCAGCAGAACAGGTTTGACTGAAGCTTTCTTT. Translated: CASRTGLTEAFF.

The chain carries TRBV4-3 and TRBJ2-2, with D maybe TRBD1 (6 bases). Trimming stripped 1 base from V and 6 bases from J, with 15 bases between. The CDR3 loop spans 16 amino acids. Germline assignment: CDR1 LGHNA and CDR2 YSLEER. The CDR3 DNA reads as TGCGCCAGCAGCCAAGTTGATCCAACAGGGTCCGGGGAGCTGTTTTTT. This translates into CASSQVDPTGSGELFF.

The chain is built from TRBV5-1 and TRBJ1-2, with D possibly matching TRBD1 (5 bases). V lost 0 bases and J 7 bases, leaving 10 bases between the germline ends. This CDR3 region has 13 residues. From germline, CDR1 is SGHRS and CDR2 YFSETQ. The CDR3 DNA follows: TGCGCCAGCAGCTTGGGGGGACTGGGTGGCTACACCTTC. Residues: CASSLGGLGGYTF.

The CDR3 nucleotides are TGTGCCAGCAGCTGGGGACAGGCGGGGGAGACCCAGTACTTC. This sequence encodes CASSWGQAGETQYF. The chain has TRBV5-5 and TRBJ2-5; TRBD1 matches 8 bases. Germline lookup yields CDR1 SGHKS and CDR2 YYEKEE (reference sequence). V was clipped by 3 bases and J by 5 bases; unmatched bases: 6. CDR3 size: 14 residues.

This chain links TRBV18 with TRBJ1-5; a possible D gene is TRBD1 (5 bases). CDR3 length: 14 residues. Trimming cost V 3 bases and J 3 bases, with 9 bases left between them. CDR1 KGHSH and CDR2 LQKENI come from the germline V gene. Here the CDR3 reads CASSPPRDNQPQHF. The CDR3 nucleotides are TGTGCCAGCTCACCCCCCAGGGACAATCAGCCCCAGCATTTT.

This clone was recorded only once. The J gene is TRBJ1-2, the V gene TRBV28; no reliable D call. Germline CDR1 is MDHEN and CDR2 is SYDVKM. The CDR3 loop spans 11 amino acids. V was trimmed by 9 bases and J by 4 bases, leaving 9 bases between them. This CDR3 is CASGGFYGYTF. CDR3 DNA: TGTGCCAGTGGAGGGTTCTATGGCTACACCTTC.

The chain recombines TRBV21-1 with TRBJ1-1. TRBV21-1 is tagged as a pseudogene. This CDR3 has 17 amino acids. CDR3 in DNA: TGTGCCAGCAGCAAAGCGCGGGGGGCAGGTCCGGGCACTGAAGCTTTCTTT. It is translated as CASSKARGAGPGTEAFF.

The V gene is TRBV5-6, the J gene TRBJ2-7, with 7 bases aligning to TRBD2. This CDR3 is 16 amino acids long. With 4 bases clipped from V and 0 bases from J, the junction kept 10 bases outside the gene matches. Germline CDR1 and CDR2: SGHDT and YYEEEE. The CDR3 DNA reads TGTGCCAGCAGCCCTCGACTGAGCGGGGACTCCTACGAGCAGTACTTC. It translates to CASSPRLSGDSYEQYF.

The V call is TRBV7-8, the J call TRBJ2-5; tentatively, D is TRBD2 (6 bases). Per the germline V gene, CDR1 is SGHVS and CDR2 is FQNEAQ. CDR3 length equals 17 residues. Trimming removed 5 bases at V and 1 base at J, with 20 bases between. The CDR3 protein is CASSPYGGPGLQETQYF. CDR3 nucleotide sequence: TGTGCCAGCAGCCCCTATGGGGGACCGGGACTCCAAGAGACCCAGTACTTC.